Listed below are T cell receptor beta chains from one sample, sequenced in a study of Siglec-9 on CD8 T cells in melanoma. This table comes from immunoSEQ multiplex PCR, and its TCRdb copy is limited to in-frame clones, with some not included. The sample yields more than 30,000 clones, approximately 83% seen once. Sequencing was performed on Siglec-9- CD8+ T cells sorted from blood. The receptors were gathered from a human donor in good health. The CDR3 runs from the conserved cysteine through the conserved F or W.

V: TRBV12-5
J: TRBJ2-7
CDR3: CASGLETAYEQYF

V: TRBV10-2
J: TRBJ2-2
CDR3: CASNGTTTGELFF

V: TRBV5-5
J: TRBJ1-2
CDR3: CASTTGPTNYGYTF

V: TRBV6-5
J: TRBJ2-1
CDR3: CASSYAAGANEQFF

V: TRBV28
J: TRBJ1-1
CDR3: CASSLFRGSTEAFF

V: TRBV4-1
J: TRBJ1-5
CDR3: CASSQDEGTVQPQHF

V: TRBV10-3
J: TRBJ2-1
CDR3: CAIRPPVAGSAHNEQFF

V: TRBV5-1
J: TRBJ2-3
CDR3: CASSYATDFSTDTQYF

V: TRBV19
J: TRBJ1-1
CDR3: CASSIGPAFKVRDGAFF

V: TRBV7-9
J: TRBJ2-1
CDR3: CASSGAAYNEQFF

V: TRBV6-6
J: TRBJ1-4
CDR3: CASSYGRAIDEKLFF

V: TRBV5-6
J: TRBJ1-1
CDR3: CASSLEAGGHTEAFF

V: TRBV21-1
J: TRBJ1-1
CDR3: CASSKQARGKTEAFF

V: TRBV13
J: TRBJ1-1
CDR3: CASSFWGMNTEAFF

V: TRBV5-5
J: TRBJ2-1
CDR3: CASRSQGPYNEQFF

V: TRBV9
J: TRBJ2-7
CDR3: CASSGGRTYEQYF

V: TRBV29-1
J: TRBJ1-1
CDR3: CSLLTAPTEAFF

V: TRBV28
J: TRBJ1-5
CDR3: CASSLYRSDQPQHF

V: TRBV28
J: TRBJ1-5
CDR3: CASSPGGINQPQHF

V: TRBV5-1
J: TRBJ2-2
CDR3: CASSFGALGTGELFF

V: TRBV7-9
J: TRBJ2-1
CDR3: CASSLGQGQYNEQFF

V: TRBV6-6
J: TRBJ1-1
CDR3: CASSLTSGGTEAFF

V: TRBV5-6
J: TRBJ2-7
CDR3: CASSWGLPGDEQYF

V: TRBV2
J: TRBJ1-5
CDR3: CASRDPWSNQPQHF

V: TRBV5-6
J: TRBJ2-1
CDR3: CASSLVAGYNEQFF

V: TRBV29-1
J: TRBJ2-1
CDR3: CSATWGNYNEQFF

V: TRBV19
J: TRBJ1-3
CDR3: CASSDRVGNTIYF

V: TRBV19
J: TRBJ1-2
CDR3: CASTVGGPNYGYTF

V: TRBV6-5
J: TRBJ2-1
CDR3: CASSPGLTNEQFF

V: TRBV27
J: TRBJ1-5
CDR3: CASSFLRGGNQPQHF

V: TRBV5-1
J: TRBJ2-7
CDR3: CASGDRGSTYEQYF

V: TRBV28
J: TRBJ1-1
CDR3: CASSFHHEGVSITAFF

V: TRBV27
J: TRBJ1-5
CDR3: CASSRGSSNQPQHF

V: TRBV29-1
J: TRBJ2-1
CDR3: CSVEDVENEQFF

V: TRBV5-4
J: TRBJ1-1
CDR3: CASSLWEGDTEAFF

V: TRBV6-6
J: -
CDR3: CASSWGLADSYEQYF

V: TRBV7-8
J: TRBJ1-2
CDR3: CASSLGDFNYGYTF

V: TRBV19
J: TRBJ2-1
CDR3: CASRLAGGYNEQFF

V: TRBV7-3
J: TRBJ2-7
CDR3: CASSESWGGAYEQYF

V: TRBV27
J: TRBJ2-1
CDR3: CASTLSRGGEAYNEQFF

V: TRBV19
J: TRBJ2-1
CDR3: CASLARGGSYNEQFF

V: TRBV4-1
J: TRBJ1-5
CDR3: CASSQDWTDRAFQPQHF